This paragraph reports one T cell receptor beta chain. Its antigen target is currently unknown. Base qualities are not provided; no much larger clone lies one nucleotide away. The CDR3 spans 16 residues, from the cysteine through the phenylalanine. Only the CDR3 DNA is retained, 48 bases long and in frame from the first base. The germline V gene specifies MGHRA as CDR1 and YSYEKL as CDR2. V trim: 0 bases; J trim: 3 bases; unmatched bases: 0. These data originate in a study of cytomegalovirus exposure and HLA in healthy donors (dated by TCRdb to the late 2010s). About the investigation overall: According to a later analysis, the roughly 120 validation repertoires were produced on the same platform as the 700 or so repertoires of the first cohort. The study was designed to test whether signatures of past pathogen exposure could be identified by cataloging public T cell receptors. To predict cytomegalovirus infection status, the study brought together high-throughput TCR immunosequencing, statistical association of individual TCRs with disease status, and machine learning. Along with the approximately 670-subject first cohort, a separate validation cohort of around 120 different subjects was used. Overall study outcomes, separate from this receptor: The classifier was reported to diagnose cytomegalovirus status with high specificity and sensitivity in both the original cohort and the validation cohort. A total of fewer than 200 TCR beta chains were listed by the study as associated with cytomegalovirus. According to the authors, the approach could potentially be generalized to other disease states and immunological phenotypes. Three of the identified cytomegalovirus-associated TCR beta chains were confirmed in vitro to be specific for cytomegalovirus antigens. Subsequent analysis determined that TCRs grouped into clusters in the first cohort also showed a tendency toward co-occurrence across the roughly 130 validation repertoires, and 85% to 95% of cluster scores exceeded 0. All 120 or so repertoires were used to score co-occurrence in the validation cohort in a later analysis, because that analysis had no HLA typing for the cohort. While some public TCRs were present in many individuals, most TCR sequences turned up only very rarely across donors.

The donors belonged to the validation cohort of roughly 120 subjects, which was separate from the roughly 700-subject first cohort. Receptors were amplified or captured by the immunoSEQ multiplex PCR assay. The paper's processing steps were these. A statistical classification framework was built for diagnosing cytomegalovirus status from the catalog of TCR beta chain sequences. TCRdb's version of the immuneACCESS table is confined to in-frame rearrangements and falls short of the full clone set. An unresolved V gene accounts for under half of the shortfall where checked; the remainder is of unknown origin. The DNA was the basis for D and trimming; V, J and clone size are from that table. This sample has approximately 280,000 clones in its table, and 65% to 90% of those were observed once. The leading ten clones occupy roughly 0.99% of the sample.

The sequenced sample was PBMCs. The chain joins TRBV4-1 to TRBJ2-1, with 12 junctional bases fitting TRBD2. This clonotype was sampled from a woman between 18 and 29 years old in good health and CMV-seronegative. The CDR3 has the sequence CASSQEGLAGYNEQFF. Read as DNA, the sequence is TGCGCCAGCAGCCAAGAGGGACTAGCGGGCTACAATGAGCAGTTCTTC.